This is a list of T cell receptor beta chains from one sample in a study of T cell repertoires in cytomegalovirus infection. TCRdb re-derived calls from the reads in MiXCR, one entry per CDR3 protein. The sample consists of about 310,000 distinct CDR3 sequences, roughly 16% of them appearing once. The sample comprised PBMCs. The receptors stem from a human donor in good health (CMV status not recorded). Some clones in this sample may be carry-over from other donors' samples. Each CDR3 is given with its conserved first and last residue. The D gene is left open where the match is weak. Some rows have no size entry. The others give once, few or many, or a class for an expanded clone.

d_gene	j_gene	v_gene	abundance	CDR3aa	CDR3nt
NA	TRBJ2-1	TRBV24-1	NA	CATSDEQGTDNEQFF	TGTGCCACCAGTGATGAGCAGGGTACCGACAATGAGCAGTTCTTC
NA	TRBJ1-1	TRBV11-1	NA	CASSLTIPGHKNTEAFF	TGTGCCAGCAGCTTAACAATTCCGGGACACAAGAACACTGAAGCTTTCTTT
NA	TRBJ2-3	TRBV4-1	NA	CASSYRTTDTQYF	TGCGCCAGCAGTTACAGAACTACAGATACGCAGTATTTT
TRBD1	TRBJ2-2	TRBV7-9	few	CASSSLQGAGELFF	TGTGCCAGCAGCTCATTACAGGGGGCCGGGGAGCTGTTTTTT
NA	TRBJ1-1	TRBV25-1	few	CASRTGGLGTEAFF	TGTGCCAGCAGGACGGGGGGCTTGGGCACTGAAGCTTTCTTT
NA	TRBJ1-1	TRBV12-3/TRBV12-4	NA	CASSSLRVLTTEAFF	TGTGCCAGCAGCTCTTTAAGGGTCCTTACAACTGAAGCTTTCTTT
TRBD2	TRBJ2-5	TRBV7-2	NA	CASSSQRGQETQYF	TGTGCCAGCAGTTCCCAGCGGGGGCAAGAGACCCAGTACTTC
NA	TRBJ1-5	TRBV3-1	NA	CASSQGGNSNQPQHF	TGTGCCAGCAGCCAAGGGGGAAATAGCAATCAGCCCCAGCATTTT
TRBD2	TRBJ2-1	TRBV6-1	many	CAGRTSGGAYEQFF	TGTGCCGGCCGGACTAGCGGGGGGGCGTATGAGCAGTTCTTC
NA	TRBJ1-6	TRBV20-1	NA	CSARAGYNSPLHF	TGCAGTGCTAGAGCAGGGTATAATTCACCCCTCCACTTT
TRBD1	TRBJ2-7	TRBV18	NA	CASSPQGSGGVYEQYF	TGTGCCAGCTCACCTCAGGGTTCAGGGGGTGTCTACGAGCAGTACTTC
TRBD1	TRBJ1-2	TRBV7-2	few	CASSPRAGQGNYGYTF	TGTGCCAGCAGCCCTCGAGCGGGACAGGGAAACTATGGCTACACCTTC
NA	TRBJ2-2	TRBV5-1	few	CASSLNVNTGELFF	TGCGCCAGCAGCTTGAACGTGAACACCGGGGAGCTGTTTTTT
NA	TRBJ2-5	TRBV10-3	few	CAISAGGLIRETQYF	TGTGCCATCAGTGCCGGGGGATTGATTAGGGAGACCCAGTACTTC
NA	TRBJ1-1	TRBV29-1	few	CSVHPRGDEAFF	TGCAGCGTGCACCCTCGGGGAGATGAAGCTTTCTTT
NA	TRBJ2-3	TRBV7-2	many	CASSLAYTDTQYF	TGTGCCAGCAGCTTAGCCTATACAGATACGCAGTATTTT
TRBD2	TRBJ2-7	TRBV28	NA	CASSLGGTSGSYEQYF	TGTGCCAGCAGTTTAGGAGGGACTAGCGGGTCCTACGAGCAGTACTTC
TRBD1	TRBJ2-7	TRBV18	NA	CSSSPQEAGTGNEQYF	TGTTCCAGCTCACCACAGGAAGCCGGGACAGGGAACGAGCAGTACTTC
TRBD1	TRBJ2-3	TRBV18	few	CASSSSQGRSTDTQYF	TGTGCCAGCTCATCCTCACAGGGGAGAAGCACAGATACGCAGTATTTT
TRBD1	TRBJ2-7	TRBV7-8	few	CASSPQGAGGASYEQYF	TGTGCCAGCAGCCCCCAGGGGGCCGGGGGCGCCTCCTACGAGCAGTACTTC
NA	TRBJ1-6	TRBV7-2	few	CASSLVGPNSPLHF	TGTGCCAGCAGCTTAGTAGGGCCAAATTCACCCCTCCACTTT
NA	TRBJ1-5	TRBV10-3	few	CAISESQGPGQPQHF	TGTGCCATCAGTGAGTCGCAGGGGCCGGGTCAGCCCCAGCATTTT
TRBD2	TRBJ2-1	TRBV10-3	many	CAISELGGGVSEQFF	TGTGCCATCAGTGAACTGGGCGGGGGGGTGTCTGAGCAGTTCTTC
TRBD2	TRBJ2-5	TRBV28	many	CASSPGGGWETQYF	TGTGCCAGCAGCCCGGGAGGGGGTTGGGAGACCCAGTACTTC
NA	TRBJ2-5	TRBV4-1	few	CASSLAVGETQYF	TGCGCCAGCAGCTTAGCGGTCGGGGAGACCCAGTACTTC
TRBD2	TRBJ2-1	TRBV7-6	many	CASSFRASGHNEQFF	TGTGCCAGCAGCTTTAGGGCTAGCGGTCACAATGAGCAGTTCTTC
NA	TRBJ2-4	TRBV11-1	many	CASSLAPNTKNIQYF	TGTGCCAGCAGCCTAGCGCCTAACACCAAAAACATTCAGTACTTC
NA	TRBJ2-7	TRBV10-3	few	CAISERASEQYF	TGTGCCATCAGTGAGCGGGCTAGCGAGCAGTACTTC
TRBD1	TRBJ1-6	TRBV20-1	NA	CSAPRDRLNSPLHF	TGCAGTGCTCCCCGGGACAGGCTTAATTCACCCCTCCACTTT
NA	TRBJ2-7	TRBV4-2	NA	CASSQVGRTYEQYF	TGTGCCAGCAGCCAGGTGGGCCGGACCTACGAGCAGTACTTC
NA	TRBJ2-7	TRBV3-1	NA	CASSPSRSYEQYF	TGTGCCAGCAGCCCGTCCCGCTCCTACGAGCAGTACTTC
NA	TRBJ2-7	TRBV29-1	NA	CSVLVFSSYEQYF	TGCAGCGTTTTAGTGTTTAGCTCCTACGAGCAGTACTTC
NA	TRBJ2-3	TRBV7-9	many	CASSLAVLGTDTQYF	TGTGCCAGCAGCTTAGCAGTGTTGGGCACAGATACGCAGTATTTT
NA	TRBJ1-1	TRBV16	few	CASNLGRGSPMNTEAFF	TGTGCCAGCAACCTGGGCAGGGGTTCCCCTATGAACACTGAAGCTTTCTTT
TRBD2	TRBJ2-3	TRBV5-1	few	CASSYLAGGASDTQYF	TGCGCCAGCAGCTACCTAGCGGGGGGGGCCTCAGATACGCAGTATTTT
NA	TRBJ1-1	TRBV7-6	NA	CASSSDCNTEAFF	TGTGCCAGCAGCTCCGACTGTAACACTGAAGCTTTCTTT
NA	TRBJ1-1	TRBV18	NA	CASSPSEGGLGDTEAFF	TGTGCCAGCTCACCCTCGGAGGGGGGGCTCGGGGACACTGAAGCTTTCTTT
NA	TRBJ1-2	TRBV7-2	many	CASSLERGALFSGYTF	TGTGCCAGCAGCTTAGAACGTGGGGCGCTATTTAGTGGCTACACCTTC
TRBD1	TRBJ2-2	TRBV10-3	NA	CAISGQGDTGELFF	TGTGCCATCAGCGGACAGGGGGACACCGGGGAGCTGTTTTTT
TRBD1	TRBJ1-2	TRBV20-1	NA	CSADQGQGASGYTF	TGCAGTGCTGACCAGGGACAGGGGGCGTCTGGCTACACCTTC
TRBD1	TRBJ1-1	TRBV19	NA	CASSAQGSGTEAFF	TGTGCCAGTAGTGCACAGGGGTCTGGCACTGAAGCTTTCTTT
NA	TRBJ2-7	TRBV20-1	few	CSAGGGRFSSYEQYF	TGCAGTGCGGGGGGGGGCCGTTTCAGCTCCTACGAGCAGTACTTC
TRBD1	TRBJ1-6	TRBV2	NA	CASTRDRGWSSPLHF	TGTGCCAGCACGAGGGACAGGGGGTGGAGTTCACCCCTCCACTTT
NA	TRBJ2-7	TRBV7-6	many	CASSTGGSYEQYF	TGTGCCAGCAGTACCGGGGGCTCCTACGAGCAGTACTTC
TRBD1	TRBJ1-2	TRBV12-3/TRBV12-4	once	CVSSARDRDGGYTF	TGTGTCAGCAGTGCCCGGGACAGGGACGGTGGCTACACCTTC
TRBD2	TRBJ2-1	TRBV5-1	many	CASSSLSGGGDNEQFF	TGCGCCAGCAGTTCCCTATCCGGCGGGGGTGACAATGAGCAGTTCTTC
TRBD1	TRBJ2-1	TRBV12-3/TRBV12-4	NA	CASRGADRGNEQFF	TGTGCCAGCAGGGGGGCTGACAGGGGAAATGAGCAGTTCTTC
NA	TRBJ1-3	TRBV6-5	many	CASSYAYGTGSGNTIYF	TGTGCCAGCAGTTACGCTTACGGAACAGGATCTGGAAACACCATATATTTT
NA	TRBJ2-1	TRBV4-1	many	CASSQIIGGSVGNEQFF	TGCGCCAGCAGCCAAATAATAGGGGGGTCGGTGGGCAATGAGCAGTTCTTC
NA	TRBJ1-2	TRBV4-1	NA	CASSQGGFGGYTF	TGCGCCAGCAGCCAAGGGGGTTTTGGCGGCTACACCTTC